Shown below are 9 T cell receptor beta chains from a single sample sequenced in a study of vaccination and CD4 T cells after COVID-19. No antigens are known for them. Indicated treatment: approximately nine-day PBMC culture with coronavirus spike peptide pools or control peptides (ViraFEST assay). With the Oncomine TCR Beta short-read assay, DNA from cultured CD4+ T cells was sequenced. TCRdb reprocessed the PCR reads with MiXCR, giving one entry per CDR3 protein. The sample records roughly 15,000 distinct CDR3 sequences, 40% being singletons. Sample: CD4+ T cells from blood, cultured in vitro. The receptors here all came from a human donor who had recovered from COVID-19.

CDR3 in amino acids: CASSLDGNYGYTF. CDR3 bases: TGTGCCAGCAGCTTAGATGGGAACTATGGCTACACCTTC. V gene TRBV7-2 combines with J gene TRBJ1-2, with D unresolved. Trimming cost V 1 base and J 2 bases, with 5 bases left between them. The CDR3 sequence is 13 residues long. Germline CDR1 and CDR2: SGHTA and FQGNSA.

The chain combines TRBV7-3 with TRBJ2-3; 8 positions agree with TRBD2. Germline CDR1 SGHTA, CDR2 FQGTGA. This CDR3 has 21 residues. After removal of 2 bases from V and 5 bases from J, the junction contained 24 bases not matched to a gene. The CDR3 DNA is TGTGCCAGCAGCTTACGGGCCCCAAGGGAACTCTACCGGGAGGGCCAAGATACGCAGTATTTT. Translated, it gives CASSLRAPRELYREGQDTQYF.

This chain links TRBV18 with TRBJ1-6; D possibly corresponds to TRBD1 (6 bases). This CDR3 spans 15 amino acids. Trimming cost V 2 bases and J 9 bases, with 14 bases left between them. Germline-derived CDR1 and CDR2 are KGHSH and LQKENI. The CDR3 DNA follows: TGTGCCAGCTCACCAGCCAGGGGATTCGCTTCACCCCTCCACTTT. Encoded protein: CASSPARGFASPLHF.

The gene calls are TRBV3-1 and TRBJ2-5; 8 nucleotides line up with TRBD2. From germline, CDR1 is LGHDT and CDR2 YNNKEL (reference sequence). V lost 4 bases, J lost 4 bases, and 11 bases stayed unmatched. CDR3 length equals 16 residues. The CDR3 DNA reads TGTGCCAGCAGCCCGGGGGGGGCCGGGGGCGGAGAGACCCAGTACTTC. Encoded protein: CASSPGGAGGGETQYF.

This chain links TRBV2 with TRBJ1-2; TRBD1 might be the D (5 bases). Trimming left V 8 bases short and J 4 bases short, with 11 bases between. Germline CDR1 is SNHLY and CDR2 is FYNNEI. CDR3 length: 12 amino acids. This CDR3 is CASETVVYGYTF. In nucleotides, the CDR3 is TGTGCCAGCGAGACAGTGGTCTATGGCTACACCTTC.

V usage is TRBV6-1 and J usage is TRBJ1-5, with D perhaps TRBD1 (6 bases). Germline CDR1 and CDR2: MNHNS and SASEGT. The CDR3 is 14 residues long. Trimming stripped 7 bases from V and 3 bases from J, with 13 bases between. The chain's CDR3 is CASIGGGPNQPQHF. The CDR3 bases are TGTGCCAGCATAGGCGGGGGCCCCAATCAGCCCCAGCATTTT.

The chain employs TRBV20-1 and TRBJ2-7; D could derive from TRBD1 or TRBD2 (5 bases each). The CDR3 length is 14 residues. Germline V CDR1 and CDR2: DFQATT, SNEGSKA (reference sequence). V dropped 6 bases and J dropped 4 bases, with 19 bases sitting between them. CDR3: CSAPQGPSGYEQYF. The CDR3 DNA reads as TGCAGTGCGCCCCAGGGACCCTCCGGGTACGAGCAGTACTTC.

The chain recombines TRBV7-2 with TRBJ2-3, with TRBD2 matching over 8 bases. V trimming: 5 bases; J trimming: 2 bases; junction bases outside the gene matches: 9. Germline CDR1 reads SGHTA; CDR2 reads FQGNSA. The CDR3 has 16 amino acids. The DNA of the CDR3 is TGTGCCAGCAGCCCCCCGGGAGGGATCATCACAGATACGCAGTATTTT. Residues: CASSPPGGIITDTQYF.

The V and J genes are TRBV12-3 or TRBV12-4 and TRBJ2-1; 9 bases line up with TRBD1. J was trimmed by 7 bases and V by 4 bases; bases with no gene match: 5. This CDR3 is built from 14 residues. CDR3 sequence: CASSSPGTGNEQFF. The DNA of the CDR3 is TGTGCCAGCAGTTCACCCGGGACAGGGAATGAGCAGTTCTTC.